This is a list of T cell receptor beta chains from one sample in a study of T-cell reconstitution after alpha-beta-depleted transplantation in children. Each CDR3 protein is one row after TCRdb ran MiXCR on the PCR reads. The sample yields about 160,000 distinct CDR3 sequences, roughly 11% seen once. The input for sequencing was PBMCs, taken before TCRalphabeta/CD19-depleted stem cell transplant. Receptors were obtained from a boy younger than 10 with acute myeloid leukemia, due to receive a stem cell transplant. Both conserved end residues are part of each CDR3. D genes are given only for firm matches. Clone size appears in some rows only: once, few, many, or a class for an expanded clone.

clone_size	cdr3_length	d_call	v_call	j_call	cdr3_nt	cdr3_aa
many	13	TRBD1	TRBV20-1	TRBJ2-1	TGCAGTGCCAAGGACAGGGCGCGCAATGAGCAGTTCTTC	CSAKDRARNEQFF
many	14	NA	TRBV11-2	TRBJ1-1	TGTGCCAGCAGCATTCAGGTTTGGAACACTGAAGCTTTCTTT	CASSIQVWNTEAFF
many	13	NA	TRBV20-1	TRBJ1-2	TGCAGTGCTAGAGATCCGGGGGCGGGTGGCTACACCTTC	CSARDPGAGGYTF
NA	12	NA	TRBV2	TRBJ1-1	TGTGCCAGCATGTCGGAGGCAGACGAAGCTTTCTTT	CASMSEADEAFF
many	14	NA	TRBV5-1	TRBJ1-1	TGCGCCAGCAGCTTGACAGGCATGAACACTGAAGCTTTCTTT	CASSLTGMNTEAFF
many	13	NA	TRBV13	TRBJ1-1	TGTGCCAGCAGCCACGGACCTAACACTGAAGCTTTCTTT	CASSHGPNTEAFF
many	15	NA	TRBV27	TRBJ1-2	TGTGCCAGCAGTTTATCCTCCGTGGGGGACTATGGCTACACCTTC	CASSLSSVGDYGYTF
many	15	TRBD1	TRBV20-1	TRBJ1-6	TGCAGTGCTCCTACAGGGGGTGGTTTGGGGGCACCCCTCCACTTT	CSAPTGGGLGAPLHF
many	12	NA	TRBV5-5	TRBJ2-2	TGTGCCAGCAGCCCGGACACCGGGGAGCTGTTTTTT	CASSPDTGELFF
many	17	TRBD2	TRBV5-6	TRBJ2-2	TGTGCCAGCACCCTAGCCCCTAGCGGGGTGAACACCGGGGAGCTGTTTTTT	CASTLAPSGVNTGELFF
many	18	TRBD2	TRBV4-1	TRBJ2-1	TGCGCCAGCAGCCAAGATCCTCAACTAGCGGGGGGGTACAATGAGCAGTTCTTC	CASSQDPQLAGGYNEQFF
NA	15	NA	TRBV1	TRBJ2-5	TGCACCAGCAGCCAAGATCGGCTAGCGGGAGAGACCCAGTACTTC	CTSSQDRLAGETQYF
many	15	TRBD1	TRBV30	TRBJ2-3	TGTGCCTGGAGTGAGACAGGGTATGGCACAGATACGCAGTATTTT	CAWSETGYGTDTQYF
many	13	NA	TRBV27	TRBJ2-7	TGTGCCAGCGGGATGGGACGGACCTACGAGCAGTACTTC	CASGMGRTYEQYF
many	16	TRBD1	TRBV20-1	TRBJ1-5	TGCAGTGCTCCCAAAAGGGACAGGGGGCGCAATCAGCCCCAGCATTTT	CSAPKRDRGRNQPQHF
many	16	NA	TRBV5-1	TRBJ2-7	TGCGCCAGCAGCTTGGAGGGCGGGACCCTATCCTACGAGCAGTACTTC	CASSLEGGTLSYEQYF
few	14	TRBD1	TRBV19	TRBJ2-5	TGTGCCAGTAGTCGGGCAACAGGGGGAGAGACCCAGTACTTC	CASSRATGGETQYF
many	11	NA	TRBV5-1	TRBJ2-1	TGCGCCAGCAGACGAAATAATGAGCAGTTCTTC	CASRRNNEQFF
many	17	TRBD1	TRBV12-3/TRBV12-4	TRBJ1-5	TGTGCCAGCAGTTCCGGACAGGGAGGTCCTCTCAATCAGCCCCAGCATTTT	CASSSGQGGPLNQPQHF
NA	15	NA	TRBV27	TRBJ1-6	TGTGCCAGCAGTTTCGTTGGGGATCGGAATTCACCCCTCCACTTT	CASSFVGDRNSPLHF
many	16	TRBD1	TRBV27	TRBJ1-3	TGTGCCAGCAGTCCGAGACAGGGGGGCTCTGGAAACACCATATATTTT	CASSPRQGGSGNTIYF
many	17	TRBD2	TRBV5-1	TRBJ2-3	TGCGCCAGCAGCTTGTACCCCCGAGCGGGAAACACAGATACGCAGTATTTT	CASSLYPRAGNTDTQYF
many	14	NA	TRBV7-8	TRBJ2-1	TGTGCCAGCAGCTTAGTGTCTGGGTACGTTGAGCAGTTCTTC	CASSLVSGYVEQFF
many	15	NA	TRBV7-2	TRBJ2-1	TGTGCCAGCAGCTCCAGGGGCCTGGGTGGGGGGGAGCAGTTCTTC	CASSSRGLGGGEQFF
many	13	NA	TRBV11-2	TRBJ1-1	TGTGCCAGCAGCGTAGGAAGAGGCACTGAAGCTTTCTTT	CASSVGRGTEAFF
many	16	NA	TRBV27	TRBJ2-7	TGTGCCAGCAGTTTGAGAGCGGGGACAGGAAACTACGAGCAGTACTTC	CASSLRAGTGNYEQYF
many	14	NA	TRBV20-1	TRBJ2-3	TGCAGTGCTAGAGATAGGGCTTCCACAGATACGCAGTATTTT	CSARDRASTDTQYF
NA	14	TRBD2	TRBV18	TRBJ2-5	TGTGCCAGCTCAGAGTACGGACTAGGGGAGACCCAGTACTTC	CASSEYGLGETQYF
many	14	TRBD1	TRBV5-1	TRBJ1-2	TGCGCCAGCAGCTTGGCCGGGACAGGGACCGGCTACACCTTC	CASSLAGTGTGYTF
many	14	NA	TRBV6-1	TRBJ1-6	TGTGCCAGCACCAGTAATACGGGGAATTCACCCCTCCACTTT	CASTSNTGNSPLHF
many	15	NA	TRBV4-1	TRBJ1-2	TGCGCCAGCAGCCAAGATCCAGAATGGAACTATGGCTACACCTTC	CASSQDPEWNYGYTF
many	13	NA	TRBV29-1	TRBJ2-7	TGCAGCGTTGTGGACAGCGGGCCTCTCGAGCAGTACTTC	CSVVDSGPLEQYF
many	15	NA	TRBV6-1	TRBJ2-1	TGTGCCAGCAGCATACCGGGACCCCCTTGGAATGAGCAGTTCTTC	CASSIPGPPWNEQFF
many	17	TRBD1	TRBV5-5	TRBJ2-6	TGTGCCAGCAGCCTCGCCTCTACAGGGGTTGGGGCCAACGTCCTGACTTTC	CASSLASTGVGANVLTF
many	16	NA	TRBV2	TRBJ2-5	TGTGCCACCAAGCGGTCGGGATTTTATTTTAATGAGACCCAGTACTTC	CATKRSGFYFNETQYF
many	14	NA	TRBV10-3	TRBJ1-1	TGTGCCATCAGTCTCAGGCTAGGGGACACTGAAGCTTTCTTT	CAISLRLGDTEAFF
many	15	TRBD1	TRBV2	TRBJ1-4	TGTGCCAGCATTGGACAGGGGTTCACTAATGAAAAACTGTTTTTT	CASIGQGFTNEKLFF
many	14	NA	TRBV19	TRBJ1-2	TGTGCCAGTAGTCCCGCGTCGGGGAACTATGGCTACACCTTC	CASSPASGNYGYTF
many	14	NA	TRBV6-1	TRBJ2-7	TGTGCCAGCAGCAGCAGAACGAACTCCTACGAGCAGTACTTC	CASSSRTNSYEQYF
NA	15	NA	TRBV27	TRBJ2-1	TGTGCCAGCAGTTTAAGAAGGAACAAAGACAATGAGCAGTTCTTC	CASSLRRNKDNEQFF
many	16	NA	TRBV7-3	TRBJ1-1	TGTGCCAGCAGCTACCCACGACGGCCTCCCCCCTGGGAAGCTTTCTTT	CASSYPRRPPPWEAFF
many	15	NA	TRBV5-6	TRBJ1-2	TGTGCCAGCAGCGGGAGGGACACGAACAACTATGGCTACACCTTC	CASSGRDTNNYGYTF
many	16	TRBD1	TRBV10-3	TRBJ1-5	TGTGCCATCAGTGAGTCGCGGACAGGGCAGGATCAGCCCCAGCATTTT	CAISESRTGQDQPQHF
many	15	NA	TRBV12-3/TRBV12-4	TRBJ1-5	TGTGCCAGCAGTTTAGATCCAGGGCCGATCCAGCCCCAGCATTTT	CASSLDPGPIQPQHF
many	14	NA	TRBV20-1	TRBJ2-1	TGCAGTGCTAGTACGCCAGGGGCCTACAATGAGCAGTTCTTC	CSASTPGAYNEQFF
many	14	TRBD1	TRBV20-1	TRBJ1-2	TGCAGTGCTAGAATCGGACAGGGGGCCTATAGCTACACCTTC	CSARIGQGAYSYTF
many	15	NA	TRBV19	TRBJ2-2	TGTGCCAGTAGGAGGGACGGCGCGAACACCGGGGAGCTGTTTTTT	CASRRDGANTGELFF
many	15	NA	TRBV6-1	TRBJ1-1	TGTGCCAGCAGTGTCCTAAAACAGGAAAACACTGAAGCTTTCTTT	CASSVLKQENTEAFF